Following are 16 T cell receptor beta chains from one sample sequenced in a study of blood T cell repertoires in COVID-19 (dated by TCRdb to the early 2020s). Library creation used the immunoSEQ multiplex PCR assay. Entries here come from immuneACCESS through TCRdb and include only in-frame sequences with V and J called. Some clones fail to appear in such tables; in the studies checked, an unresolved V gene covers under half of the shortfall, and the cause of the remainder is unknown. The sample table shows roughly 340,000 clones, and almost 90% are seen once. The top ten clonotypes cover 6% to 8.5% of the sample. The sample taken for sequencing was peripheral blood. The receptors were gathered from a woman between 65 and 79 years old with COVID-19, enrolled during active disease.

The rearrangement uses TRBV20-1 and TRBJ2-7; D is perhaps TRBD1 (6 bases). The germline CDR1 and CDR2 sequences are DFQATT and SNEGSKA (reference sequence). Trimming took 7 bases from V and 5 from J, leaving 12 bases between them. The CDR3 has 11 residues. The CDR3 sequence: CSGRQGNEQYF. For the CDR3, the DNA is TGCAGTGGAAGGCAGGGGAACGAGCAGTACTTC.

The J gene is TRBJ2-7, the V gene TRBV9, with TRBD1 matching 8 bases. The CDR3 has 13 residues. Germline V CDR1 and CDR2: SGDLS, YYNGEE. With 0 bases clipped from V and 7 bases from J, the junction kept 3 bases outside the gene matches. The DNA of the CDR3 is TGTGCCAGCAGCGTAGGTACAGGGGGTGAGCAGTACTTC. This sequence encodes CASSVGTGGEQYF.

The chain employs TRBV19 and TRBJ1-2; a weak D match, TRBD1 (5 bases). The germline CDR1 and CDR2 sequences are LNHDA and SQIVND (reference sequence). The V gene lost 4 bases and the J gene lost 4 bases, with 10 bases spanning the gap. The CDR3 is 13 residues long. CDR3 amino acids: CASSRFDSYGYTF. The CDR3 DNA reads as TGTGCCAGTAGTAGATTTGACAGCTATGGCTACACCTTC.

The CDR3: CATSKEGGTGYGGNSPLHF. The CDR3, as DNA: TGTGCCACCAGCAAAGAAGGTGGCACGGGATATGGAGGTAATTCACCCCTCCACTTT. The J gene is TRBJ1-6, the V gene TRBV15; D is ambiguous. The V gene lost 4 bases and the J gene lost 6 bases, with 25 bases spanning the gap. The germline gives CDR1 LNHNV, CDR2 YYDKDF (reference sequence). This CDR3 is 19 amino acids long.

This chain links TRBV6-5 with TRBJ1-3; D remains ambiguous. The CDR3 extends over 13 amino acids. The germline V and J ends were trimmed by 6 bases and 0 bases, with 6 bases remaining between them. Germline V gives CDR1 MNHEY, CDR2 SVGAGI. The CDR3 DNA sequence: TGTGCCAGCAGCCCGTCCTCTGGAAACACCATATATTTT. Translation gives CASSPSSGNTIYF.

The chain uses TRBV2 and TRBJ2-7; a possible D gene is TRBD1 (6 bases). The V and J ends lost 2 bases and 0 bases respectively, with 17 bases between them. CDR3 length: 17 amino acids. Germline V CDR1 and CDR2: SNHLY, FYNNEI. CDR3 sequence: CASSESSGRGVSYEQYF. The CDR3 bases are TGTGCCAGCAGTGAATCCTCTGGCAGGGGTGTCTCCTACGAGCAGTACTTC.

The genes are TRBV6-5 and TRBJ2-5, with D unresolved. Germline CDR1 and CDR2: MNHEY and SVGAGI. The CDR3 covers 15 residues. Trimming shortened V by 7 bases and J by 0 bases, and 15 bases separated the two germline ends. The CDR3 sequence is CASTVFGWYQETQYF. CDR3 coding DNA: TGTGCCAGCACCGTCTTCGGGTGGTACCAAGAGACCCAGTACTTC.

This sequence joins TRBV6-1 and TRBJ2-3, with TRBD2 matching over 9 bases. The CDR3 runs 17 residues. V was pared by 2 bases and J by 3 bases, with 9 bases of the junction left unmatched. The V gene's germline CDR1 is MNHNS and CDR2 SASEGT. The CDR3: CASSEMSLAGNTDTQYF. CDR3 DNA: TGTGCCAGCAGTGAAATGTCGCTAGCGGGGAATACAGATACGCAGTATTTT.

The chain recombines TRBV2 with TRBJ2-2; no reliable D call. Germline-derived CDR1 and CDR2 are SNHLY and FYNNEI. The CDR3 runs 11 residues. The germline V and J ends were trimmed by 8 bases and 5 bases, with 6 bases remaining between them. CDR3 sequence (DNA): TGTGCCAGCGTTAGTACCGGGGAGCTGTTTTTT. Protein sequence: CASVSTGELFF.

This chain connects TRBV19 to TRBJ1-1, with D possibly matching TRBD1 (6 bases). The CDR3 extends over 12 amino acids. V shed 7 bases and J shed 7 bases, with 13 bases lying between them. Germline V gives CDR1 LNHDA, CDR2 SQIVND (reference sequence). The CDR3 protein is CASKHRAVEAFF. In nucleotides, the CDR3 is TGTGCCAGTAAGCACAGGGCGGTTGAAGCTTTCTTT.

This clone was recorded a few times. At one of its ends the junction is not consistent with the germline gene, which may arise from a read error. The chain joins TRBV30 to TRBJ1-6; D call uncertain. Germline lookup yields CDR1 GTSNPN and CDR2 SVGIG (reference sequence). The CDR3 spans 11 residues. The CDR3 loop reads CAWRRTSALHF. CDR3 bases: TGTGCCTGGAGGAGGACTTCAGCCCTCCACTTT.

The rearrangement links TRBV18 to TRBJ1-2; TRBD1 matches at 9 bases. The germline gives CDR1 KGHSH, CDR2 LQKENI. V lost 3 bases to trimming and J lost 2 bases; unmatched junction nucleotides: 10. This CDR3 region has 17 residues. CDR3 residues: CASSPPGQGGKNYGYTF. As DNA, the CDR3 is TGTGCCAGCTCACCGCCGGGACAGGGTGGAAAGAACTATGGCTACACCTTC.

The chain uses TRBV24-1 and TRBJ1-2; TRBD1 matches at 7 bases. The CDR3 has 22 residues. Losses at the gene ends were 5 bases for V and 5 bases for J; bases not matched to a gene: 31. Germline assignment: CDR1 KGHDR and CDR2 SFDVKD. The CDR3 coding sequence is TGTGCCACCAGTGGTAAGGGGGCCGGCAGTGGAACTCGCCCAGAGGGGACTTATGGCTACACCTTC. This translates into CATSGKGAGSGTRPEGTYGYTF.

The gene calls are TRBV10-3 and TRBJ1-6, with 8 bases aligning to TRBD1. The germline V gene has CDR1 ENHRY and CDR2 SYGVKD. J gave up 7 bases and V 3 bases, and 5 bases lay outside the gene matches. The CDR3 runs to 15 residues. CDR3 sequence reads: CAISERTGSNSPLHF. The CDR3 DNA is TGTGCCATCAGTGAACGGACAGGGAGCAATTCACCCCTCCACTTT.

This chain joins TRBV10-3 and TRBJ1-6; perhaps TRBD1 as D (6 bases). The germline CDR1 and CDR2 sequences are ENHRY and SYGVKD. Trimming shortened V by 5 bases and J by 6 bases, and 11 bases separated the two germline ends. The CDR3 loop spans 14 amino acids. CDR3: CAISRDTSNSPLHF. The CDR3 nucleotides are TGTGCCATCAGTCGGGACACCTCTAATTCACCCCTCCACTTT.

This sequence joins TRBV27 and TRBJ1-1; D not certain. V lost 3 bases to trimming and J lost 6 bases, with 11 bases between them. This CDR3 region has 13 residues. The V gene's germline CDR1 is MNHEY and CDR2 SMNVEV (reference sequence). This CDR3 is CASSFSTSPEAFF. Written as DNA, the CDR3 is TGTGCCAGCAGTTTTTCGACAAGCCCTGAAGCTTTCTTT.